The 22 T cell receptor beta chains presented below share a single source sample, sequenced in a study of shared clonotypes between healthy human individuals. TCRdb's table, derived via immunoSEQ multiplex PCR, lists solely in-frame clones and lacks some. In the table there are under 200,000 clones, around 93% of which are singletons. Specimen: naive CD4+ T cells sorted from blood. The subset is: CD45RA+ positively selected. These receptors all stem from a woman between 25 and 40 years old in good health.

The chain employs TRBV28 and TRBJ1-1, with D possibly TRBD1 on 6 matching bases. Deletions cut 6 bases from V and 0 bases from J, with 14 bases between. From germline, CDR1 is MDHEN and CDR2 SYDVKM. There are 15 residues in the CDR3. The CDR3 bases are TGTGCCAGCAGCCCGAGGGGACAAGTGAACACTGAAGCTTTCTTT. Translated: CASSPRGQVNTEAFF.

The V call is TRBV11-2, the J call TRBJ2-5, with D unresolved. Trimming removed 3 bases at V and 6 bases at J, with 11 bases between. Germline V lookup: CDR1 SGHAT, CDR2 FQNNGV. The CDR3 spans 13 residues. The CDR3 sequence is CASSFVGKKTQYF. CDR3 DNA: TGTGCCAGCAGCTTTGTGGGGAAGAAGACCCAGTACTTC.

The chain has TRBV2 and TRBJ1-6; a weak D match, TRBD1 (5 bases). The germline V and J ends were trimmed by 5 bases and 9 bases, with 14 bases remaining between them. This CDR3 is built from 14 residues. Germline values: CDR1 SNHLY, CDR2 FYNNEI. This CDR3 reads CASSPGTVLSPLHF. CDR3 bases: TGTGCCAGCAGTCCCGGGACGGTCCTTTCACCCCTCCACTTT.

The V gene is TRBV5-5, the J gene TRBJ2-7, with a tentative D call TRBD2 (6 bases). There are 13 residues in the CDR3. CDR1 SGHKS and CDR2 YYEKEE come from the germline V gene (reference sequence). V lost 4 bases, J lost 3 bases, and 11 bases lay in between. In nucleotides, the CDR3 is TGTGCCAGCAGCCTGGGACTTCACTACGAGCAGTACTTC. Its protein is CASSLGLHYEQYF.

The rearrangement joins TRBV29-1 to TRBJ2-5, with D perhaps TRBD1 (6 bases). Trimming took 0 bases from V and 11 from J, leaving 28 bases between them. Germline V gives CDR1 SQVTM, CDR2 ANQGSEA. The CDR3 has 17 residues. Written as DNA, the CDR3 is TGCAGCGTTGAAGATGGGTGTCAGGTCGCCAACCCCCAGGGGCAGTACTTC. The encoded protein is CSVEDGCQVANPQGQYF. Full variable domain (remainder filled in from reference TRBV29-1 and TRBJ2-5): SAVISQKPSRDICQRGTSLTIQCQVDSQVTMMFWYRQQPGQSLTLIATANQGSEATYESGFVIDKFPISRPNLTFSTLTVSNMSPEDSSIYLCSVEDGCQVANPQGQYFGPGTRLLVL.

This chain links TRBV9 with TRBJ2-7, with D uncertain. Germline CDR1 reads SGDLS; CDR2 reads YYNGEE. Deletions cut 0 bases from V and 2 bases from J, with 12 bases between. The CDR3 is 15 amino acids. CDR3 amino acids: CASSVGVAKTYEQYF. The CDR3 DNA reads TGTGCCAGCAGCGTAGGGGTTGCGAAAACCTACGAGCAGTACTTC.

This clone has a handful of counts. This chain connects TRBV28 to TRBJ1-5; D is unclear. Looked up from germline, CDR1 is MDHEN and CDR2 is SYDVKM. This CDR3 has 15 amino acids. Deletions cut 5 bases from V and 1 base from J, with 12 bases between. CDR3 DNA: TGTGCCAGCAGTCCCCACGACTGGAGCAATCAGCCCCAGCATTTT. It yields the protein CASSPHDWSNQPQHF.

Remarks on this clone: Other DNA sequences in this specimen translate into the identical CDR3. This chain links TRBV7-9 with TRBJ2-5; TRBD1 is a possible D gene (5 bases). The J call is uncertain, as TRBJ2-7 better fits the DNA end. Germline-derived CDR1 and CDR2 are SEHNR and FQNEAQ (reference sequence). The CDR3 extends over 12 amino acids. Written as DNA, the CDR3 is TGTGCCAGCAGCCTCACAGGTTACGAGCAGTACTTC. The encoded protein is CASSLTGYEQYF.

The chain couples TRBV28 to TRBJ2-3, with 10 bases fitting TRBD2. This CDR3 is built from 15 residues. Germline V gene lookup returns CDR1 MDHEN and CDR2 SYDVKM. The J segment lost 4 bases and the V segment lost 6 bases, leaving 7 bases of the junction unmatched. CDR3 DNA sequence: TGTGCCAGCAGCTCTCTAGCGGGAGCCCCAGATACGCAGTATTTT. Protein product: CASSSLAGAPDTQYF.

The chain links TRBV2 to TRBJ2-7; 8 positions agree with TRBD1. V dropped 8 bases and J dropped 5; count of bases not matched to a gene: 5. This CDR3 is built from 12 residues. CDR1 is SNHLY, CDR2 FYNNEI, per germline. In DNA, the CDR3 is TGTGCCAGCGCAACAGGGGGTAACGAGCAGTACTTC. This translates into CASATGGNEQYF.

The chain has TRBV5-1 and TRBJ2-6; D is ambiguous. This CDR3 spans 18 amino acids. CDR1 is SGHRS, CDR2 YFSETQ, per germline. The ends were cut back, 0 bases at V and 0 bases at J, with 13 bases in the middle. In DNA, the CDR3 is TGCGCCAGCAGCTTGGGGGTGACATCTTACTCTGGGGCCAACGTCCTGACTTTC. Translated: CASSLGVTSYSGANVLTF.

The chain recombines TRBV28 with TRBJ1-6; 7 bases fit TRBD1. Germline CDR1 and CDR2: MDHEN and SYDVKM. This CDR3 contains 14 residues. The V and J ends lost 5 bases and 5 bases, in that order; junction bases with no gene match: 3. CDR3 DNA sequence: TGTGCCAGCAGTGACAGGGCGAATAATTCACCCCTCCACTTT. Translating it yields CASSDRANNSPLHF.

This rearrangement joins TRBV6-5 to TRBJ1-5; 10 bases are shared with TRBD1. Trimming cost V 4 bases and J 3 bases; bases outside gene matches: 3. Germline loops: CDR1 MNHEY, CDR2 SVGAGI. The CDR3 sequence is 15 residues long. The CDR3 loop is CASSFGTGVNQPQHF. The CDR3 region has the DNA TGTGCCAGCAGTTTCGGGACAGGGGTCAATCAGCCCCAGCATTTT.

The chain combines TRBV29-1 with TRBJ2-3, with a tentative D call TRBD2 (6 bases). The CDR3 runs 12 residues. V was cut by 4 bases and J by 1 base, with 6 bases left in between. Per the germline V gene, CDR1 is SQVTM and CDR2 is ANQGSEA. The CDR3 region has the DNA TGCAGCGTTGGGGAGGGCACAGATACGCAGTATTTT. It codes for CSVGEGTDTQYF.

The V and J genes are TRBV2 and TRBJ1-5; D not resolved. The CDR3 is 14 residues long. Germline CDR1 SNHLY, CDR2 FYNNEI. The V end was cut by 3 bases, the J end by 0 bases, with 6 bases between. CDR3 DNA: TGTGCCAGCAGTGACCGTAATAGCAATCAGCCCCAGCATTTT. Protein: CASSDRNSNQPQHF. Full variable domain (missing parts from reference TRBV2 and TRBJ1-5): EPEVTQTPSHQVTQMGQEVILRCVPISNHLYFYWYRQILGQKVEFLVSFYNNEISEKSEIFDDQFSVERPDGSNFTLKIRSTKLEDSAMYFCASSDRNSNQPQHFGDGTRLSIL.

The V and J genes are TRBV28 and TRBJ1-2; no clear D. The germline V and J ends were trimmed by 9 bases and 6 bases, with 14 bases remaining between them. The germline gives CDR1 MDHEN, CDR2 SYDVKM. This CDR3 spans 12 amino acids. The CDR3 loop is CASMPVRDGYTF. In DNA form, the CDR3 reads TGTGCCAGTATGCCCGTCCGGGATGGCTACACCTTC.

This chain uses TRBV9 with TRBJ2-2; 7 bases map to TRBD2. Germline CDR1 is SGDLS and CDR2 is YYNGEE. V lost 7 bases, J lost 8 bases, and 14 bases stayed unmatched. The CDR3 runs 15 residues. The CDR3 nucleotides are TGTGCCAGCGCTGTCTGGGGAGGGCCAGGGGGGGAGCTGTTTTTT. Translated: CASAVWGGPGGELFF. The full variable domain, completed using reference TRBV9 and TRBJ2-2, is DSGVTQTPKHLITATGQRVTLRCSPRSGDLSVYWYQQSLDQGLQFLIQYYNGEERAKGNILERFSAQQFPDLHSELNLSSLELGDSALYFCASAVWGGPGGELFFGEGSRLTVL.

This CDR3 reads CASSLSLADQGTQYF. The CDR3 region has the DNA TGTGCCAGCAGCTTGAGTCTAGCCGATCAGGGTACGCAGTATTTT. The V call is TRBV5-4, the J call TRBJ2-3, with D perhaps given as TRBD1 or TRBD2 (5 bases each). This CDR3 is 15 amino acids long. The V end was cut by 1 base, the J end by 8 bases, with 17 bases between. Germline CDR1 reads SGHNT; CDR2 reads YYREEE (reference sequence). The full variable domain, its missing parts supplied by reference TRBV5-4 and TRBJ2-3, is ETGVTQSPTHLIKTRGQQVTLRCSSQSGHNTVSWYQQALGQGPQFIFQYYREEENGRGNFPPRFSGLQFPNYSSELNVNALELDDSALYLCASSLSLADQGTQYFGPGTRLTVL.

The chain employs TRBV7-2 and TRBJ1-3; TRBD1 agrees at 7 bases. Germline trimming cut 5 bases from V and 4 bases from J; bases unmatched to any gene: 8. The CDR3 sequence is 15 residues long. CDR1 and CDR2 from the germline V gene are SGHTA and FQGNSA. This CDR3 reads CASSLYGTAGNTIYF. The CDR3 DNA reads TGTGCCAGCAGCCTTTATGGGACAGCAGGAAACACCATATATTTT.

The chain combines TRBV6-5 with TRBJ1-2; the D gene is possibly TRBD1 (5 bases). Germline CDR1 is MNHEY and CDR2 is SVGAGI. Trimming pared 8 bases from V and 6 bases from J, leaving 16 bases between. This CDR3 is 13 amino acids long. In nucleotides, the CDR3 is TGTGCCAGCGGGGGAGCGCCGAGGGATGGCTACACCTTC. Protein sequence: CASGGAPRDGYTF.

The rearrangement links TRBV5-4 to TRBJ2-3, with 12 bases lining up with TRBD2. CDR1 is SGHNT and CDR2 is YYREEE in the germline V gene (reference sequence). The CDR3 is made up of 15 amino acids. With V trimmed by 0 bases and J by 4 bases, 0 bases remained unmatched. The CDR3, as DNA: TGTGCCAGCAGCTTGGGACTAGCGGGAGCAGATACGCAGTATTTT. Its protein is CASSLGLAGADTQYF.

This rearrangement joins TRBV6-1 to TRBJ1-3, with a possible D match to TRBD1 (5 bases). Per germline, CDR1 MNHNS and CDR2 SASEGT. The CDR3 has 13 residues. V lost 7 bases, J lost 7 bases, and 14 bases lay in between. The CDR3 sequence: CASISAGKNTIYF. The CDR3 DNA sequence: TGTGCCAGCATTTCGGCAGGGAAGAACACCATATATTTT.